The rows below give T cell receptor beta chains drawn from one sample of a study of blood T cell repertoires in COVID-19. Profiled with immunoSEQ multiplex PCR; TCRdb holds only in-frame clones, not every one. The sample gives 200,000 to 250,000 clones, around 87% of which show up once; roughly 1.6% is in the top ten. Sequencing was done on a sample of PBMCs or T cells enriched from blood (not recorded which). Receptors originate from a woman between 45 and 60 years old who had recovered from COVID-19. CDR3s include the opening cysteine and the closing phenylalanine or tryptophan. The D gene is left open where the match is weak. Some rows mark clone size as missing; the rest say once, few, many or name a class of expanded clone.

TRBJ2-7 TRBD1 NA TRBV11-3 CASSPRQGSEQYF TGTGCCAGCAGCCCTAGACAGGGCTCCGAGCAGTACTTC
TRBJ1-5 NA NA TRBV12-3/TRBV12-4 CASSVEMNQPQHF TGTGCCAGCAGTGTCGAGATGAATCAGCCCCAGCATTTT
TRBJ1-2 NA NA TRBV25-1 CASSEGGRPYGYTF TGTGCCAGCAGTGAAGGGGGCAGACCATATGGCTACACCTTC
TRBJ2-5 NA NA TRBV15 CATSRANRETQYF TGTGCCACCAGCAGAGCAAACAGAGAGACCCAGTACTTC
TRBJ1-2 TRBD1 NA TRBV24-1 CATSDGPQGTNGYTF TGTGCCACCAGTGATGGACCACAGGGGACAAATGGCTACACCTTC
TRBJ1-1 NA NA TRBV30 CAWSVLTLRNTEAFF TGTGCCTGGAGTGTACTCACCTTAAGAAACACTGAAGCTTTCTTT
TRBJ2-2 NA NA TRBV3-1/TRBV3-2 CASSHSGGTGELFF TGTGCCAGCAGCCATTCCGGGGGCACCGGGGAGCTGTTTTTT
TRBJ2-2 TRBD2 NA TRBV12-5 CASGSGTSGGRGTGELFF TGTGCTAGTGGTTCTGGGACTAGCGGAGGCCGGGGGACCGGGGAGCTGTTTTTT
TRBJ2-1 NA NA TRBV4-2 CASSQGLSGNEQFF TGTGCCAGCAGCCAAGGTCTTAGTGGCAATGAGCAGTTCTTC
TRBJ1-2 TRBD1 NA TRBV18 CASSLTGAEDGYTF TGTGCCAGCTCACTTACAGGGGCCGAGGATGGCTACACCTTC
TRBJ1-2 NA NA TRBV23-1 CASSHMTGGYTF TGCGCCAGCAGTCACATGACGGGTGGCTACACCTTC
TRBJ2-7 TRBD2 NA TRBV3-1/TRBV3-2 CASSLRGLATEQYF TGTGCCAGCAGCCTCAGGGGACTAGCGACCGAGCAGTACTTC
TRBJ2-5 TRBD1 NA TRBV7-8 CASSQRTGQETQYF TGTGCCAGCAGCCAACGGACAGGGCAAGAGACCCAGTACTTC
TRBJ1-1 TRBD1 NA TRBV12-3/TRBV12-4 CASSLQGNGAFF TGTGCCAGCAGCCTACAGGGGAATGGGGCTTTCTTT
TRBJ2-7 TRBD2 NA TRBV30 CAWSTTGTSLTYEQYF TGTGCCTGGAGTACCACCGGGACTAGCCTAACCTACGAGCAGTACTTC
TRBJ1-3 TRBD1 NA TRBV6-6 CASRQGAENTIYF TGTGCCAGCAGACAGGGGGCAGAAAACACCATATATTTT
TRBJ2-5 NA NA TRBV28 CASSLGGIVETQYF TGTGCCAGCAGTTTGGGAGGAATTGTCGAGACCCAGTACTTC
TRBJ2-7 NA NA TRBV30 CAWRLQLATAGEQYF TGTGCCTGGAGACTCCAGCTAGCTACCGCGGGGGAGCAGTACTTC
TRBJ1-4 TRBD1 NA TRBV2 CASSVNGGQGNEKLFF TGTGCCAGCAGCGTAAATGGGGGACAGGGTAATGAAAAACTGTTTTTT
TRBJ2-7 NA NA TRBV5-1 CASSLGLAFSYEQYF TGCGCCAGCAGCTTGGGCCTAGCCTTCTCCTACGAGCAGTACTTC
TRBJ1-4 TRBD1 few TRBV29-1 CSVRTGEEKLFF TGCAGCGTAAGGACAGGGGAAGAAAAACTGTTTTTT
TRBJ1-1 NA NA TRBV4-3 CASSPFLNTEAFF TGCGCCAGCAGCCCGTTCCTGAACACTGAAGCTTTCTTT
TRBJ2-3 TRBD2 NA TRBV4-2 CASRQERETTDTQYF TGTGCCAGCAGGCAGGAGCGGGAAACGACAGATACGCAGTATTTT
TRBJ2-1 TRBD1 NA TRBV11-2 CASSGESRRTGFNEQFF TGTGCCAGCAGCGGAGAGTCTAGGCGGACAGGGTTCAATGAGCAGTTCTTC
TRBJ2-1 TRBD2 NA TRBV27 CASSKPPGTSSDEQFF TGTGCCAGCAGTAAGCCCCCCGGGACTAGTTCGGATGAGCAGTTCTTC
TRBJ1-1 TRBD1 NA TRBV5-1 CASSDTRDRGTAFF TGCGCCAGCAGCGACACACGGGACAGGGGGACCGCTTTCTTT
TRBJ1-2 NA NA TRBV7-9 CASSRSTGYGYTF TGTGCCAGCAGCCGGTCGACAGGATATGGCTACACCTTC
TRBJ2-7 TRBD2 NA TRBV5-1 CASSLFREANYEQYF TGCGCCAGCAGCTTGTTCCGGGAGGCCAACTACGAGCAGTACTTC
TRBJ2-3 NA NA TRBV20-1 CSFRDTDTQYF TGCAGTTTTCGGGACACAGATACGCAGTATTTT
TRBJ1-2 NA NA TRBV29-1 CSALETTVNYGYTF TGCAGCGCCCTGGAAACGACTGTAAACTATGGCTACACCTTC
TRBJ2-2 TRBD2 NA TRBV5-4 CASRTRSSAGVNTGELFF TGTGCCAGCAGAACCCGGTCCTCTGCGGGAGTGAACACCGGGGAGCTGTTTTTT
TRBJ2-2 TRBD2 NA TRBV5-1 CASSFNPLAANTGELFF TGCGCCAGCAGCTTTAATCCCCTAGCGGCGAACACCGGGGAGCTGTTTTTT